This TCR beta chain was documented in a study of OX40 agonist ivuxolimab in advanced cancers. Findings and caveats of the study: Compared with CD4+, CD8+ T cells on average had more expanded clones. At 0.1 to 3.0 mg/kg, clonal expansion of CD4+ and CD8+ blood T cells had occurred by week 6. Low normalized clonal expansion also occurred in some nonresponding patients. It was not determined which antigens were specifically recognized by the peripheral T cells that had undergone clonal expansion.

On this clone itself: Its antigen remains unknown.

Sequencing used immunoSEQ multiplex PCR; TCRdb keeps in-frame clones, though not all of them. The sample carries around 63,000 clones, about 88% recorded once. The CDR3 is 13 residues long. The J segment lost 10 bases and the V segment lost 6 bases, leaving 11 bases of the junction unmatched. Germline CDR1 and CDR2: MNHNY and SVGAGI (reference sequence). The sequencing here drew on CD4+ or CD8+ T cells sorted from blood, taken in a trial of the OX40 agonist ivuxolimab. The origin of this receptor is an adult with an advanced solid tumor such as melanoma, head and neck, liver or kidney cancer. The V call is TRBV6-6, the J call TRBJ1-1, with TRBD1 identical over 7 bases. The CDR3 sequence: CASSSQGGAGAFF. CDR3 coding DNA: TGTGCCAGCAGCTCGCAGGGGGGAGCTGGAGCTTTCTTT.